This TCR beta chain emerged from a study of response to subunit inactivated influenza vaccine. Study-wide results and caveats: The authors offered the suggestion that each seasonal influenza vaccination recruits few new T cells.

The table lists this clonotype with a few counts. What it recognizes is unknown. CDR3 length: 13 residues. After removal of 5 bases from V and 3 bases from J, the junction contained 4 bases not matched to a gene. CDR1 SGHRS and CDR2 YFSETQ come from the germline V gene. Each CDR3 protein gets one entry after TCRdb re-called the RT-PCR reads with MiXCR. The sample yields 300,000 to 350,000 distinct CDR3 sequences, 20% to 25% seen once. This chain joins TRBV5-1 and TRBJ2-7; 8 bases map to TRBD1. The sample consisted of PBMCs from blood, taken approximately 22 months after vaccination. The receptor's source is a man between 50 and 69 years old who received an inactivated influenza vaccine. CDR3 residues: CASRADRGYEQYF. CDR3 DNA sequence: TGCGCCAGCAGAGCCGACAGGGGCTACGAGCAGTACTTC. The whole variable domain, remainder taken from reference TRBV5-1 and TRBJ2-7, is KAGVTQTPRYLIKTRGQQVTLSCSPISGHRSVSWYQQTPGQGLQFLFEYFSETQRNKGNFPGRFSGRQFSNSRSEMNVSTLELGDSALYLCASRADRGYEQYFGPGTRLTVT.